What follows are 16 T cell receptor beta chains derived from one specimen sequenced in a study of blood T cell repertoires in COVID-19. Sequencing was performed with immunoSEQ multiplex PCR; in TCRdb, only in-frame clones are kept and a portion is missing. The sample lists some 250,000 clones; roughly 84% were seen once. Sequenced: peripheral blood. All receptors come from a woman younger than 30 with acute or convalescent COVID-19.

The rearrangement joins TRBV6-5 to TRBJ2-1, with 7 bases that match TRBD2. The CDR3 extends over 15 amino acids. Trimming at V came to 5 bases and at J to 7 bases, leaving 11 bases not matched to a gene. Looked up from germline, CDR1 is MNHEY and CDR2 is SVGAGI. DNA of the CDR3: TGTGCCAGCAGTCCCGGGGCGGGAGCTCGTAATGAGCAGTTCTTC. Translating it yields CASSPGAGARNEQFF.

This chain joins TRBV14 and TRBJ2-3, with TRBD2 matching 9 bases. Germline loops: CDR1 SGHDN, CDR2 FVKESK. The CDR3 consists of 14 residues. The J segment lost 3 bases and the V segment lost 5 bases, leaving 3 bases of the junction unmatched. This chain's CDR3 is CASSRLAVTDTQYF. The CDR3 nucleotides are TGTGCCAGCAGCAGACTAGCGGTAACAGATACGCAGTATTTT.

This rearrangement joins TRBV20-1 to TRBJ1-1; D perhaps matches TRBD1 (6 bases). V was pared by 6 bases and J by 8 bases, with 16 bases between. CDR1 is DFQATT, CDR2 SNEGSKA, per germline (reference sequence). The CDR3 runs to 12 residues. This CDR3 is CSASPAGVEAFF. CDR3 bases: TGCAGTGCCAGTCCCGCAGGGGTCGAAGCTTTCTTT.

CDR3 nucleotide sequence: TGCGCCAGCAGCGATCGACAGGGGGCGAACACTGAAGCTTTCTTT. Its translation is CASSDRQGANTEAFF. The chain recombines TRBV5-1 with TRBJ1-1; 10 positions agree with TRBD1. The CDR3 extends over 15 amino acids. Losses at the gene ends were 4 bases for V and 1 base for J; bases not matched to a gene: 4. Germline V gene data show CDR1 as SGHRS and CDR2 as YFSETQ.

The chain combines TRBV25-1 with TRBJ1-3; 7 bases are shared with TRBD1. The J segment lost 4 bases and the V segment lost 4 bases, leaving 7 bases of the junction unmatched. The CDR3 runs 15 residues. Looked up from germline, CDR1 is MGHDK and CDR2 is SYGVNS. The CDR3 sequence: CASSVPGTEGNTIYF. Written as DNA, the CDR3 is TGTGCCAGCAGTGTCCCAGGGACAGAGGGAAACACCATATATTTT.

The chain carries TRBV19 and TRBJ1-2; D perhaps matches TRBD1 (5 bases). CDR1 LNHDA and CDR2 SQIVND come from the germline V gene (reference sequence). The CDR3 has 13 residues. The V gene lost 1 base and the J gene lost 4 bases, with 7 bases spanning the gap. CDR3 DNA sequence: TGTGCCAGTAGTATAGGACAGATCTATGGCTACACCTTC. Translating gives CASSIGQIYGYTF.

The chain joins TRBV18 to TRBJ2-2, with D perhaps matching TRBD2 (6 bases). The germline gives CDR1 KGHSH, CDR2 LQKENI. CDR3 length: 15 residues. V was shortened by 1 base and J by 7 bases, with 13 bases between the two germline ends. CDR3 sequence (DNA): TGTGCCAGCTCACCACGGCGGGATTTGGACGGGGAGCTGTTTTTT. Residues: CASSPRRDLDGELFF.

The chain combines TRBV18 with TRBJ2-7; 7 bases line up with TRBD1. There are 15 residues in the CDR3. V dropped 1 base and J dropped 3; count of bases not matched to a gene: 6. Germline CDR1 and CDR2: KGHSH and LQKENI. Here the CDR3 DNA reads TGTGCCAGCTCACCACAGCCGACAGGGAACTACGAGCAGTACTTC. Protein: CASSPQPTGNYEQYF.

This chain uses TRBV6-5 with TRBJ1-2; D is uncertain. Deletions cut 7 bases from V and 8 bases from J, with 14 bases between. This CDR3 has 12 amino acids. In germline, CDR1 is MNHEY, CDR2 SVGAGI. Here the CDR3 reads CASKTGSRGYTF. The CDR3 DNA reads TGTGCCAGCAAAACGGGGAGCCGCGGCTACACCTTC.

This chain joins TRBV24-1 and TRBJ2-7, with D possibly being TRBD1 (6 bases). Germline CDR1 is KGHDR and CDR2 is SFDVKD. This CDR3 contains 13 residues. V lost 4 bases, J lost 4 bases, and 10 bases lay in between. The CDR3 DNA follows: TGTGCCACCAGTGACGCACAGGGTTACGAGCAGTACTTC. Residues: CATSDAQGYEQYF.

V usage is TRBV10-3 and J usage is TRBJ2-3, with 11 bases aligning to TRBD2. Germline V gene lookup returns CDR1 ENHRY and CDR2 SYGVKD. The CDR3 totals 19 residues. The junction had 10 bases not matched to a gene; V was cut back by 0 bases and J by 2 bases. CDR3 residues: CAISESNSGRAPNTDTQYF. In DNA, the CDR3 is TGTGCCATCAGTGAGTCGAATAGCGGGAGGGCCCCGAACACAGATACGCAGTATTTT.

The rearrangement links TRBV6-1 to TRBJ2-7, with 8 bases identical to TRBD2. Germline assignment: CDR1 MNHNS and CDR2 SASEGT. The CDR3 is made up of 17 amino acids. V dropped 2 bases and J dropped 6; count of bases not matched to a gene: 15. The CDR3, as DNA: TGTGCCAGCAGTGAAACCCTTCCCGGGACTAGAATGGGCGAGCAGTACTTC. Protein product: CASSETLPGTRMGEQYF.

The V call is TRBV4-3, the J call TRBJ1-2; a possible D gene is TRBD1 (5 bases). The V end lost 0 bases, the J end lost 4 bases, and 15 bases lay between the germline ends. The CDR3 totals 16 residues. Germline CDR1 reads LGHNA; CDR2 reads YSLEER. CDR3 DNA: TGCGCCAGCAGCCAAGAGGCGGGGCTGACGGGCTATGGCTACACCTTC. This codes for CASSQEAGLTGYGYTF.

J is TRBJ1-5 and V is TRBV2; 9 bases agree with TRBD1. V was pared by 6 bases and J by 2 bases, with 2 bases of the junction left unmatched. CDR3 length: 14 amino acids. The germline CDR1 and CDR2 sequences are SNHLY and FYNNEI. Here the CDR3 DNA reads TGTGCCAGCAGATGGACAGGGGGCAATCAGCCCCAGCATTTT. This translates into CASRWTGGNQPQHF. Full variable domain (remainder filled in from reference TRBV2 and TRBJ1-5): EPEVTQTPSHQVTQMGQEVILRCVPISNHLYFYWYRQILGQKVEFLVSFYNNEISEKSEIFDDQFSVERPDGSNFTLKIRSTKLEDSAMYFCASRWTGGNQPQHFGDGTRLSIL.

This clone has a single count. The chain has TRBV29-1 and TRBJ2-5; 7 bases map to TRBD2. This CDR3 has 13 residues. V shed 4 bases and J 1 base; nucleotides not matched to a gene: 3. Per the germline V gene, CDR1 is SQVTM and CDR2 is ANQGSEA. For the CDR3, the DNA is TGCAGCGTTGTGGGACTAATCCAAGAGACCCAGTACTTC. Translation gives CSVVGLIQETQYF.

The chain employs TRBV20-1 and TRBJ2-1, with 7 bases aligning to TRBD2. After removal of 3 bases from V and 9 bases from J, the junction contained 5 bases not matched to a gene. CDR1 DFQATT and CDR2 SNEGSKA come from the germline V gene (reference sequence). The CDR3 is 12 amino acids. The CDR3 sequence: CSASLLAVEQFF. Written as DNA, the CDR3 is TGCAGTGCTAGTCTGCTAGCGGTTGAGCAGTTCTTC.